These T cell receptor beta chains were read from a single sample in a study of CD8 T cells in Susac syndrome. TCRdb redid the calling of the immunoSEQ multiplex PCR reads with MiXCR, one entry per CDR3 protein. Among 74,000 or so distinct CDR3 sequences listed, about 92% were seen once. Sequencing was done on a sample of CD4+ T cells from PBMCs. The source is a human donor with Susac syndrome. Each CDR3 is given without its conserved first and last residue.

V: TRBV18
J: TRBJ2-7
CDR3: ASSPPSGRTYEQY

V: TRBV20-1
J: TRBJ2-5
CDR3: SASTGQETQY

V: TRBV5-1
J: TRBJ2-2
CDR3: ASSLAGGAGTGELF

V: TRBV14
J: TRBJ2-2
CDR3: ASSRQYTGELF

V: TRBV5-6
J: TRBJ1-6
CDR3: ASSGGRDSPLH

V: TRBV24-1
J: TRBJ2-3
CDR3: ATSDPRLQGDTQY

V: TRBV6-5
J: TRBJ1-2
CDR3: ASRGDAEATYT

V: TRBV12-3/TRBV12-4
J: TRBJ1-2
CDR3: ASSLTGQPYGYT

V: TRBV12-3/TRBV12-4
J: TRBJ1-4
CDR3: ASSLSGSAEKLF

V: TRBV5-4
J: TRBJ2-1
CDR3: ASSRPGQDGNEQF

V: TRBV2
J: TRBJ2-2
CDR3: ASRVNTVNTGELF

V: TRBV6-2/TRBV6-3
J: TRBJ2-1
CDR3: ASGREGSNEQF

V: TRBV29-1
J: TRBJ2-1
CDR3: SVVDPRRFNEQF

V: TRBV5-1
J: TRBJ1-1
CDR3: ASSEQGANTEAF

V: TRBV7-2
J: TRBJ2-1
CDR3: ASSLVKGNEQF

V: TRBV25-1
J: TRBJ2-3
CDR3: ASMTGAGTDTQY

V: TRBV28
J: TRBJ2-1
CDR3: ASRGDLTNYNEQF

V: TRBV28
J: TRBJ2-2
CDR3: ASSLFPGTTSGELF

V: TRBV19
J: TRBJ2-2
CDR3: ASSISGRANTGELF

V: TRBV5-1
J: TRBJ1-2
CDR3: ASSLEGPSPGYT